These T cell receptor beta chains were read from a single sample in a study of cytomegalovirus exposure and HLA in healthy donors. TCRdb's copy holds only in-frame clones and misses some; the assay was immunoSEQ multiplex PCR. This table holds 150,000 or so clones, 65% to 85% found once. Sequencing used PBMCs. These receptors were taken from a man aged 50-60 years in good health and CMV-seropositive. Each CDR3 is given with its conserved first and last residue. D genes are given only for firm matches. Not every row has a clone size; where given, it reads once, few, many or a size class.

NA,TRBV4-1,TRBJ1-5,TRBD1,CASSQALDRGLTSRNQPQHF,TGCGCCAGCAGCCAAGCACTGGACAGGGGACTTACCTCCCGCAATCAGCCCCAGCATTTT
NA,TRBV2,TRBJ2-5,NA,CASSPEGGPVTQYF,TGTGCCAGCAGTCCAGAGGGCGGCCCAGTGACCCAGTACTTC
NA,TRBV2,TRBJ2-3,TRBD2,CASRFGLAGLTDTQYF,TGTGCCAGCAGATTTGGACTAGCGGGATTGACAGATACGCAGTATTTT
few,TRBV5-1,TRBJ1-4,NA,CASSGAPGEKLFF,TGCGCCAGCTCGGGTGCACCGGGTGAAAAACTGTTTTTT
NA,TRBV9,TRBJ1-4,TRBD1,CASSRDSSEKLFF,TGTGCCAGCAGTCGGGACAGTTCCGAAAAACTGTTTTTT
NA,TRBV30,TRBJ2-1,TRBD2,CAWSASRLAASYNEQFF,TGTGCCTGGAGTGCCTCACGCCTAGCGGCTTCCTACAATGAGCAGTTCTTC
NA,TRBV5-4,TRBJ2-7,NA,CASKASFSSKWDEQYF,TGTGCCAGCAAGGCCTCTTTTAGCTCCAAGTGGGACGAGCAGTACTTC
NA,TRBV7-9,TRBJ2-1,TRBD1,CASSPKQGVFRDNEQFF,TGTGCCAGCAGCCCCAAACAGGGGGTGTTTAGAGACAATGAGCAGTTCTTC
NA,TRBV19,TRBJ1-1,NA,CASSIGALSRTEAFF,TGTGCCAGTAGTATAGGGGCCCTCAGCAGAACTGAAGCTTTCTTT
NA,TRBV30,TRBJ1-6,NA,CAWTHGFTLHF,TGTGCCTGGACTCACGGGTTTACCCTCCACTTT
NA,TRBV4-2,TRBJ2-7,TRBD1,CASSQDRDRVYEQYF,TGTGCCAGCAGCCAAGACAGGGACAGGGTCTACGAGCAGTACTTC
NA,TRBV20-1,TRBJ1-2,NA,CSVRTGYGYTF,TGCAGTGTTAGGACTGGCTATGGCTACACCTTC
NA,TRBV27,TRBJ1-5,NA,CASMENSNQPQHF,TGTGCCAGCATGGAGAATAGCAATCAGCCCCAGCATTTT
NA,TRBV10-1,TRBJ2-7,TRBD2,CASSPSGAYEQYF,TGCGCCAGCTCCCCCAGCGGGGCCTACGAGCAGTACTTC
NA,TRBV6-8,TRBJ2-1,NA,CASSYPCDSYNEQFF,TGTGCCAGCAGTTACCCTTGCGACTCCTACAATGAGCAGTTCTTC
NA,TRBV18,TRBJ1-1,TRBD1,CASSRDQGGNTEAFF,TGTGCCAGCTCACGCGACCAGGGGGGAAACACTGAAGCTTTCTTT
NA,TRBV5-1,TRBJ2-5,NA,CASRAGWGETQYF,TGCGCCAGCAGGGCAGGGTGGGGAGAGACCCAGTACTTC
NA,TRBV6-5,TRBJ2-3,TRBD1,CASCVQGVTDTQYF,TGTGCCAGTTGCGTACAGGGGGTCACAGATACGCAGTATTTT
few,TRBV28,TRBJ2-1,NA,CASRPRRGRPNEQFF,TGTGCCAGCAGGCCACGGAGAGGGAGACCCAATGAGCAGTTCTTC
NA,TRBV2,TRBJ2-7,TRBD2,CASSLAGVGSYEQYF,TGTGCCAGCAGTTTAGCGGGAGTCGGTTCCTACGAGCAGTACTTC
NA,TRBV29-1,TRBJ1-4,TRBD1,CSVGPGTGNEKLFF,TGCAGCGTTGGCCCCGGGACAGGGAATGAAAAACTGTTTTTT
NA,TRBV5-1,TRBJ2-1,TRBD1,CASSYDRGLNNEQFF,TGCGCCAGCAGCTACGACAGGGGGCTGAACAATGAGCAGTTCTTC
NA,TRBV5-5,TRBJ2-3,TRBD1,CASSASGGTITDTQYF,TGTGCCAGCAGCGCATCAGGGGGAACTATCACAGATACGCAGTATTTT
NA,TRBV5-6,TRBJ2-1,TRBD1,CASSRTGTGLYNEQFF,TGTGCCAGCAGCCGAACCGGGACAGGGCTATACAATGAGCAGTTCTTC
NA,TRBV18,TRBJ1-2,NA,CASSDRDTRTNYGYTF,TGTGCCAGCTCGGATCGGGACACTCGAACTAACTATGGCTACACCTTC
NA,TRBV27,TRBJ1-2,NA,CASSTSTGNYGYTF,TGTGCCAGCAGCACTTCGACGGGTAACTATGGCTACACCTTC
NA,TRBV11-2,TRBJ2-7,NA,CASSPVTITGKLEQYF,TGTGCCAGCAGCCCGGTCACCATCACAGGGAAGCTCGAGCAGTACTTC
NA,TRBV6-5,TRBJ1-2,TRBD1,CASSPSQGGRTYTF,TGTGCCAGCAGTCCGTCTCAGGGGGGCCGGACGTACACCTTC
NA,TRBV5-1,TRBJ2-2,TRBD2,CASSLVSSGSSGELFF,TGCGCCAGCAGCTTGGTGTCTAGCGGGAGTTCCGGGGAGCTGTTTTTT
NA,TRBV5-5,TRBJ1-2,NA,CASSLVEGVGYGYTF,TGTGCCAGCAGCTTGGTCGAGGGTGTTGGCTATGGCTACACCTTC
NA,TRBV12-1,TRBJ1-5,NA,CASSPNGTPNQPQHF,TGTGCCAGCAGCCCCAACGGGACACCGAATCAGCCCCAGCATTTT